These T cell receptor beta chains were read from a single sample in a study of T cell changes during pregnancy in multiple sclerosis. The method was immunoSEQ multiplex PCR; TCRdb's version includes in-frame clones alone and lacks a portion of them. The table shows 55,000 or so clones, with around 92% occurring only once. The sequences come from CD4+ T cells from peripheral blood mononuclear cells, collected after pregnancy. Every receptor here comes from a female donor with multiple sclerosis, enrolled in a pregnancy study. Both conserved end residues are part of each CDR3. The order of the fields is V gene, D gene, clone size, J gene, CDR3 protein, CDR3 DNA. D genes are given only for firm matches. Expanded clones get a size class; other rows say once, few or many, or leave the size out.

V gene: TRBV29-1
D gene: .
clone size: .
J gene: TRBJ1-1
CDR3 protein: CSVEDREEAFF
CDR3 DNA: TGCAGCGTTGAAGATAGGGAGGAAGCTTTCTTT

V gene: TRBV11-2
D gene: .
clone size: .
J gene: TRBJ2-3
CDR3 protein: CASSLVHMGGDTQYF
CDR3 DNA: TGTGCCAGCAGCTTAGTTCACATGGGGGGAGATACGCAGTATTTT

V gene: TRBV6-5
D gene: .
clone size: .
J gene: TRBJ1-2
CDR3 protein: CASSYTRAGDYGYTF
CDR3 DNA: TGTGCCAGCAGTTACACGCGGGCGGGTGACTATGGCTACACCTTC

V gene: TRBV4-2
D gene: TRBD1
clone size: .
J gene: TRBJ1-5
CDR3 protein: CASSQASGGPQPQHF
CDR3 DNA: TGTGCCAGCAGCCAAGCATCAGGGGGACCTCAGCCCCAGCATTTT

V gene: TRBV18
D gene: TRBD2
clone size: .
J gene: TRBJ2-7
CDR3 protein: CASSPARTSGGTEQYF
CDR3 DNA: TGTGCCAGCTCACCCGCGCGGACTAGCGGGGGGACCGAGCAGTACTTC

V gene: TRBV29-1
D gene: .
clone size: .
J gene: TRBJ2-5
CDR3 protein: CSVSEETQYF
CDR3 DNA: TGCAGCGTTTCGGAAGAGACCCAGTACTTC

V gene: TRBV19
D gene: TRBD1
clone size: .
J gene: TRBJ2-1
CDR3 protein: CATRPPGQGALNEQFF
CDR3 DNA: TGTGCCACACGGCCGCCGGGACAGGGGGCACTGAATGAGCAGTTCTTC

V gene: TRBV7-2
D gene: TRBD1
clone size: .
J gene: TRBJ2-7
CDR3 protein: CASSRDRVFYEQYF
CDR3 DNA: TGTGCCAGCAGCCGGGACAGGGTCTTCTACGAGCAGTACTTC

V gene: TRBV2
D gene: TRBD1
clone size: .
J gene: TRBJ2-5
CDR3 protein: CASSYRIGQGVETQYF
CDR3 DNA: TGTGCCAGCAGCTACCGAATAGGACAGGGGGTGGAGACCCAGTACTTC

V gene: TRBV11-2
D gene: .
clone size: .
J gene: TRBJ2-7
CDR3 protein: CASSLGRGREQYF
CDR3 DNA: TGTGCCAGCAGCTTAGGGAGGGGGCGCGAGCAGTACTTC

V gene: TRBV29-1
D gene: TRBD2
clone size: .
J gene: TRBJ2-7
CDR3 protein: CSVGVSGTRTYEQYF
CDR3 DNA: TGCAGCGTTGGAGTGTCAGGGACTAGAACCTACGAGCAGTACTTC

V gene: TRBV19
D gene: .
clone size: .
J gene: TRBJ1-2
CDR3 protein: CASSSREGPATYGYTF
CDR3 DNA: TGTGCCAGTAGTAGTAGGGAGGGGCCAGCTACTTATGGCTACACCTTC

V gene: TRBV2
D gene: .
clone size: .
J gene: TRBJ1-6
CDR3 protein: CASSDVQINSPLHF
CDR3 DNA: TGTGCCAGCAGTGACGTGCAGATTAATTCACCCCTCCACTTT

V gene: TRBV30
D gene: TRBD2
clone size: .
J gene: TRBJ2-5
CDR3 protein: CACSGGGTQETQYF
CDR3 DNA: TGTGCCTGTTCCGGGGGGGGAACCCAAGAGACCCAGTACTTC

V gene: TRBV5-1
D gene: TRBD1
clone size: .
J gene: TRBJ1-5
CDR3 protein: CASSQTGSDQPQHF
CDR3 DNA: TGCGCCAGCAGCCAGACAGGGAGCGATCAGCCCCAGCATTTT

V gene: TRBV5-1
D gene: TRBD1
clone size: .
J gene: TRBJ2-2
CDR3 protein: CASRPGQANAGELFF
CDR3 DNA: TGCGCCAGCAGACCGGGACAGGCAAACGCCGGGGAGCTGTTTTTT

V gene: TRBV27
D gene: .
clone size: .
J gene: TRBJ1-6
CDR3 protein: CASSLGGHPDFNSPLHF
CDR3 DNA: TGTGCCAGCAGTTTGGGAGGACACCCCGATTTTAATTCACCCCTCCACTTT

V gene: TRBV7-6
D gene: .
clone size: .
J gene: TRBJ1-1
CDR3 protein: CASSLPNRATNRNTEAFF
CDR3 DNA: TGTGCCAGCAGCTTACCGAACAGGGCCACCAACCGGAACACTGAAGCTTTCTTT

V gene: TRBV7-8
D gene: TRBD1
clone size: .
J gene: TRBJ2-2
CDR3 protein: CASSKNRDRGATGELFF
CDR3 DNA: TGTGCCAGCAGCAAGAACCGGGACAGGGGGGCCACCGGGGAGCTGTTTTTT

V gene: TRBV11-1
D gene: TRBD1
clone size: many
J gene: TRBJ1-2
CDR3 protein: CASSPPRTGIYGYTF
CDR3 DNA: TGTGCCAGCAGCCCACCCCGGACAGGGATCTATGGCTACACCTTC

V gene: TRBV9
D gene: .
clone size: .
J gene: TRBJ1-2
CDR3 protein: CASGLNRAYGYTF
CDR3 DNA: TGTGCCAGCGGGTTGAACAGGGCCTATGGCTACACCTTC

V gene: TRBV9
D gene: .
clone size: .
J gene: TRBJ2-5
CDR3 protein: CASSVGWSSVQTQYF
CDR3 DNA: TGTGCCAGCAGCGTAGGTTGGAGTTCCGTACAGACCCAGTACTTC

V gene: TRBV7-3
D gene: .
clone size: .
J gene: TRBJ1-2
CDR3 protein: CASSNSGGKNYGYTF
CDR3 DNA: TGTGCCAGCAGCAACTCCGGGGGAAAAAACTATGGCTACACCTTC